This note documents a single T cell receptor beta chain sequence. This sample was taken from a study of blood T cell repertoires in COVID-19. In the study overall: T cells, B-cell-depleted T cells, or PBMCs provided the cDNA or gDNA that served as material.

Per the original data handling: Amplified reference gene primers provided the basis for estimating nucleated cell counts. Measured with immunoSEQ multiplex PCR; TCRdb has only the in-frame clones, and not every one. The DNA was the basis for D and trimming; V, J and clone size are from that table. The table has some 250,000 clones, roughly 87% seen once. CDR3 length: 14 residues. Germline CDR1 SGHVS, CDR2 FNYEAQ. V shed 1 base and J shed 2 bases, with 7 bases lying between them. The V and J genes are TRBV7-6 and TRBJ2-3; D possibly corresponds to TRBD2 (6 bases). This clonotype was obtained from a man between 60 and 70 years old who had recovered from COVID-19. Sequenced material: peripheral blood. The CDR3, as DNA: TGTGCCAGCAGCTTAGTAGCGGACACAGATACGCAGTATTTT. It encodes CASSLVADTDTQYF.